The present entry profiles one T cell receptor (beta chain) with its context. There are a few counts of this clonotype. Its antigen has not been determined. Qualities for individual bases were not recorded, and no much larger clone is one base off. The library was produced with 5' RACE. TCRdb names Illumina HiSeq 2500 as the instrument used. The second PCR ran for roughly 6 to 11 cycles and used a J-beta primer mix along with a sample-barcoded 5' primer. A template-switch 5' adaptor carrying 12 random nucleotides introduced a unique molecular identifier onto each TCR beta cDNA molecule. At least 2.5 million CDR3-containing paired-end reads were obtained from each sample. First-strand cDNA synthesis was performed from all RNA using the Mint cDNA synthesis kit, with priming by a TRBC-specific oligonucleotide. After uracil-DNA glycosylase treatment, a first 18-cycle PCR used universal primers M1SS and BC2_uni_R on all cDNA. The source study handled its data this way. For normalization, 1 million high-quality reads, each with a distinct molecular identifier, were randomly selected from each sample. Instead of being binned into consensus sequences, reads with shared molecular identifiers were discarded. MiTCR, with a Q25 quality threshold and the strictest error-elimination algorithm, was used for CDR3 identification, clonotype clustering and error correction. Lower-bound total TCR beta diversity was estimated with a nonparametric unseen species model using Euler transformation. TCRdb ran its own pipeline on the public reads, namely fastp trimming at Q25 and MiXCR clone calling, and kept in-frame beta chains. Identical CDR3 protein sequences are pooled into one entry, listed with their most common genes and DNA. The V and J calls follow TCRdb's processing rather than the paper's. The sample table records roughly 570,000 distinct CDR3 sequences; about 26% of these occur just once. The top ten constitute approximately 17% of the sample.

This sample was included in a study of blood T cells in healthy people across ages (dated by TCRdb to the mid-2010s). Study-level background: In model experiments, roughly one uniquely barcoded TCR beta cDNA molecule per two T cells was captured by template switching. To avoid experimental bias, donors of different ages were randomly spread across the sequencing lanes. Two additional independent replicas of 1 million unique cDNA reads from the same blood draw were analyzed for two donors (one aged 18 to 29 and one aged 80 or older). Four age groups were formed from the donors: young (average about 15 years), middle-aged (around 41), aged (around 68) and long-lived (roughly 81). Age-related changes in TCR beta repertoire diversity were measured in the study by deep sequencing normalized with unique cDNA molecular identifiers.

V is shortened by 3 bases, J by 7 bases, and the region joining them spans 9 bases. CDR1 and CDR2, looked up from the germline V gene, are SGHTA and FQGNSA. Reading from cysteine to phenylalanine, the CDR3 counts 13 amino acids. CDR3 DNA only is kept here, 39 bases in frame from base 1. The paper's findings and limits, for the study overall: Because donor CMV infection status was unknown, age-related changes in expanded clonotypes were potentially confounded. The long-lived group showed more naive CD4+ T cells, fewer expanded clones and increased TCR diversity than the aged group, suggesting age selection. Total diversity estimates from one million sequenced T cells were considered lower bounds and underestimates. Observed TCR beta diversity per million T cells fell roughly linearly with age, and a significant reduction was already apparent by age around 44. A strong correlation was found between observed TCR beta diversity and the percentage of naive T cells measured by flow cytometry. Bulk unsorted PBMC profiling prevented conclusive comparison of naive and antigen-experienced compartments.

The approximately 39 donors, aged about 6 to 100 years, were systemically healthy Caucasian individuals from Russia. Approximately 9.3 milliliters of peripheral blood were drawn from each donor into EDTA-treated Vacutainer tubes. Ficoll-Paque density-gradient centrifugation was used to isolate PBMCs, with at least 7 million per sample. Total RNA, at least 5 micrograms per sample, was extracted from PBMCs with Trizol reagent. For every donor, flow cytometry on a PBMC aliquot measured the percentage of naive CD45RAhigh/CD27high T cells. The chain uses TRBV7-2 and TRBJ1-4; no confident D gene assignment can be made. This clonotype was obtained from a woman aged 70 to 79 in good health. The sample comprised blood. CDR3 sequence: CASSLNWVEKLFF. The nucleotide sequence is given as TGTGCCAGCAGCTTGAATTGGGTTGAAAAACTGTTTTTT.